The 18 T cell receptor beta chains below all came from one sample that was sequenced in a study of early T cells in non-severe SARS-CoV-2 infection. TCRdb reanalysed the 5' RACE reads using MiXCR and keeps one entry per CDR3 protein. Of 65,000 to 70,000 distinct CDR3 sequences in the sample, approximately 10% were seen once. Sequencing used whole blood. The receptors were sampled from an adult who was a healthcare worker with PCR-confirmed SARS-CoV-2 infection or an uninfected control (not recorded which).

The genes are TRBV5-1 and TRBJ2-2, with D possibly TRBD2 on 5 matching bases. Looked up from germline, CDR1 is SGHRS and CDR2 is YFSETQ. Between the trimmed V and J ends, which lost 0 bases and 6 bases, there was a span of 15 bases. CDR3 length: 16 amino acids. In DNA, the CDR3 is TGCGCCAGCAGCTTGGAGAGCGGTGGTCACCCCGGGGAGCTGTTTTTT. This codes for CASSLESGGHPGELFF. The full variable domain, rest sourced from reference TRBV5-1 and TRBJ2-2, is KAGVTQTPRYLIKTRGQQVTLSCSPISGHRSVSWYQQTPGQGLQFLFEYFSETQRNKGNFPGRFSGRQFSNSRSEMNVSTLELGDSALYLCASSLESGGHPGELFFGEGSRLTVL.

This clonotype occurred once. V and J are TRBV2 and TRBJ2-7; D is ambiguous. Per germline, CDR1 SNHLY and CDR2 FYNNEI. The CDR3 runs to 14 residues. Trimming removed 3 bases from V and 0 bases from J, with 9 bases in between. CDR3 amino acids: CASSDLVASYEQYF. Written as DNA, the CDR3 is TGTGCCAGCAGTGACCTGGTCGCCTCCTACGAGCAGTACTTC.

This clonotype was seen more than once but under ten times. V usage is TRBV7-8 and J usage is TRBJ2-1, with no clear D. The CDR3 runs 13 residues. Looked up from germline, CDR1 is SGHVS and CDR2 is FQNEAQ. Trimming took 5 bases from V and 3 from J, leaving 8 bases between them. The CDR3 spells CASSHDRYNEQFF. As DNA, the CDR3 is TGTGCCAGCAGCCACGACCGCTACAATGAGCAGTTCTTC.

This clonotype appeared a few times. The V call is TRBV28, the J call TRBJ2-7; 13 bases map to TRBD2. Germline assignment: CDR1 MDHEN and CDR2 SYDVKM. The CDR3 covers 17 residues. Trimming took 6 bases from V and 4 from J; bases not matched to a gene: 12. The DNA of the CDR3 is TGTGCCAGCAGCCGACACCCCCGACTAGCGGGAGGATACGAGCAGTACTTC. Translated, it gives CASSRHPRLAGGYEQYF.

This clonotype showed up just a few times. J is TRBJ2-7 and V is TRBV29-1; 10 positions match TRBD2. V shed 6 bases, J shed 6 bases, and the junction held 8 bases outside the gene matches. Per the germline V gene, CDR1 is SQVTM and CDR2 is ANQGSEA. This CDR3 contains 13 residues. CDR3 sequence (DNA): TGCAGCGTCCGAGCGGGAGGGCCCAGCGAGCAGTACTTC. Its protein product is CSVRAGGPSEQYF.

The V and J genes are TRBV28 and TRBJ1-2; 7 bases match TRBD1. The CDR3 covers 15 residues. Germline lookup yields CDR1 MDHEN and CDR2 SYDVKM. J lost 7 bases, V lost 10 bases, and 18 bases had no gene match. Here the CDR3 reads CATTGASGGRSGYTF. DNA of the CDR3: TGTGCCACCACAGGGGCCTCCGGCGGGAGAAGTGGCTACACCTTC.

This clonotype has more than one count but fewer than ten. The chain has TRBV6-4 and TRBJ2-1; TRBD2 matches 7 bases. The germline gives CDR1 MRHNA, CDR2 SNTAGT. This CDR3 has 15 amino acids. The V and J ends lost 3 bases and 6 bases, in that order; junction bases with no gene match: 8. The CDR3 here is CASSDVAGEGNEQFF. The CDR3 coding sequence is TGTGCCAGCAGTGATGTGGCGGGAGAGGGCAATGAGCAGTTCTTC.

Only a few counts were recorded for this clonotype. The V gene is TRBV28, the J gene TRBJ2-7, with D possibly TRBD1 on 5 matching bases. CDR3 size: 14 residues. Germline V gene data show CDR1 as MDHEN and CDR2 as SYDVKM. Trimming removed 6 bases from V and 4 bases from J, with 16 bases in between. CDR3 nucleotides: TGTGCCAGCAGCCCCAGCGACAGATTATACGAGCAGTACTTC. Encoded protein: CASSPSDRLYEQYF. Full variable domain (outside the CDR3, taken from reference TRBV28 and TRBJ2-7): DVKVTQSSRYLVKRTGEKVFLECVQDMDHENMFWYRQDPGLGLRLIYFSYDVKMKEKGDIPEGYSVSREKKERFSLILESASTNQTSMYLCASSPSDRLYEQYFGPGTRLTVT.

The rearrangement joins TRBV7-2 to TRBJ2-3, with a weak D call TRBD1 (6 bases). CDR1 and CDR2 from the germline V gene are SGHTA and FQGNSA. CDR3 length equals 15 residues. V gave up 4 bases and J gave up 2 bases, with 13 bases separating them. The CDR3 bases are TGTGCCAGCAGCTCGGGGACACACTTCACAGATACGCAGTATTTT. It specifies CASSSGTHFTDTQYF.

This clonotype showed up many times. The J gene is TRBJ2-7, the V gene TRBV10-3; 12 nucleotides match TRBD2. In germline, CDR1 is ENHRY, CDR2 SYGVKD. V lost 4 bases, J lost 1 base, and 2 bases stayed unmatched. This CDR3 is built from 15 residues. DNA for the CDR3: TGTGCCATCAGTGGGACTAGCGGGACATCCTACGAGCAGTACTTC. Translation: CAISGTSGTSYEQYF.

The chain employs TRBV4-1 and TRBJ2-3; no firm D call. The CDR3 totals 16 residues. The V gene's germline CDR1 is MGHRA and CDR2 YSYEKL. V was shortened by 0 bases and J by 2 bases, with 12 bases between the two germline ends. This CDR3 is CASSQEPTRATDTQYF. The CDR3 nucleotides read TGCGCCAGCAGCCAAGAACCCACTCGGGCCACAGATACGCAGTATTTT.

V gene TRBV18 combines with J gene TRBJ2-7, with no clear D. The CDR3 has 12 amino acids. From germline, CDR1 is KGHSH and CDR2 LQKENI. The V gene lost 2 bases and the J gene lost 4 bases, with 6 bases spanning the gap. In nucleotides, the CDR3 is TGTGCCAGCTCACCAATGGGTTACGAGCAGTACTTC. This gives the protein CASSPMGYEQYF.

This clonotype was observed a handful of times. The genes are TRBV5-6 and TRBJ2-1, with D perhaps matching TRBD1 (6 bases). Per the germline V gene, CDR1 is SGHDT and CDR2 is YYEEEE. This CDR3 has 15 amino acids. V lost 3 bases, J lost 0 bases, and 10 bases lay in between. CDR3 amino acids: CASSSGEFSYNEQFF. CDR3 DNA: TGTGCCAGCAGCTCAGGGGAATTCTCCTACAATGAGCAGTTCTTC. Supplemented by reference TRBV5-6 and TRBJ2-1, the full variable domain reads DAGVTQSPTHLIKTRGQQVTLRCSPKSGHDTVSWYQQALGQGPQFIFQYYEEEERQRGNFPDRFSGHQFPNYSSELNVNALLLGDSALYLCASSSGEFSYNEQFFGPGTRLTVL.

This sequence joins TRBV28 and TRBJ2-2, with unresolved D. Germline V gene lookup returns CDR1 MDHEN and CDR2 SYDVKM. V lost 3 bases and J 5 bases, leaving 7 bases between the germline ends. The CDR3 has 13 residues. The CDR3 DNA reads TGTGCCAGCAGTTTCCGATTTACCGGGGAGCTGTTTTTT. This encodes CASSFRFTGELFF.

This clonotype was found many times. The rearrangement links TRBV7-3 to TRBJ1-1, with D possibly TRBD1 on 5 matching bases. Germline V gene sequence: CDR1 SGHTA, CDR2 FQGTGA. Trimming cost V 2 bases and J 1 base, with 8 bases left between them. The CDR3 extends over 14 amino acids. The DNA for the CDR3 is TGTGCCAGCAGCTTACAGGGACGGAACACTGAAGCTTTCTTT. Its protein product is CASSLQGRNTEAFF.

The rearrangement joins TRBV6-6 to TRBJ2-3, with D perhaps matching TRBD2 (6 bases). The CDR3 has 13 amino acids. V lost 0 bases to trimming and J lost 6 bases, with 7 bases between them. Germline-derived CDR1 and CDR2 are MNHNY and SVGAGI (reference sequence). The CDR3: CASSYSRGDTQYF. The CDR3 DNA reads as TGTGCCAGCAGTTACTCACGGGGGGATACGCAGTATTTT.

The chain joins TRBV7-2 to TRBJ2-7, with D unclear. V lost 1 base to trimming and J lost 2 bases, with 9 bases between them. The germline gives CDR1 SGHTA, CDR2 FQGNSA. CDR3 size: 14 residues. CDR3 protein: CASSLDVGTYEQYF. CDR3 DNA: TGTGCCAGCAGCTTAGACGTGGGAACCTACGAGCAGTACTTC.

This chain links TRBV18 with TRBJ2-4; D not resolved. V dropped 3 bases and J dropped 0 bases, with 9 bases sitting between them. There are 15 residues in the CDR3. Per germline, CDR1 KGHSH and CDR2 LQKENI. In DNA, the CDR3 is TGTGCCAGCTCACCGCGTGACTTAGCCAAAAACATTCAGTACTTC. It specifies CASSPRDLAKNIQYF.